Sequencing of this TCR beta chain was carried out in a study of OX40 agonist ivuxolimab in advanced cancers. Produced via immunoSEQ multiplex PCR; TCRdb's table is partial and in-frame only. The profile shows about 64,000 clones, about nine tenths of them singletons. The input for sequencing was CD4+ or CD8+ T cells sorted from blood, taken in a trial of the OX40 agonist ivuxolimab. This receptor was obtained from an adult with an advanced solid tumor such as melanoma, head and neck, liver or kidney cancer.

CDR3 in amino acids: CASSFGSGTDTQYF. The DNA for the CDR3 is TGTGCCAGCAGCTTTGGTAGCGGCACAGATACGCAGTATTTT. The V call is TRBV5-6, the J call TRBJ2-3; maybe TRBD2 (5 bases). The CDR3 is 14 amino acids. Between the trimmed V and J ends, which lost 2 bases and 1 base, there was a span of 8 bases. CDR1 is SGHDT and CDR2 is YYEEEE in the germline V gene.